This record covers a single T cell receptor beta chain. Authors' methods: Nucleated cell counts were estimated from reference gene primer amplification. Only in-frame clones appear in the TCRdb table, and some are missing; sequencing was by immunoSEQ multiplex PCR. D and trimming were read from the DNA, whereas the V and J calls and clone size are those reported in that table. The sample has tens of thousands of clones; about 87% are singletons. This sample was taken from a study of blood T cell repertoires in COVID-19. Turning to the study itself: Specimens from acute and convalescent COVID-19 originated in the United States, Italy and Spain. Sample material is recorded as cDNA or gDNA derived from T cells, B-cell-depleted T cells, or PBMCs.

V was cut by 0 bases and J by 5 bases, with 10 bases left in between. The length of the CDR3 is 14 residues. Germline values: CDR1 MDHEN, CDR2 SYDVKM. The specimen was peripheral blood. The sequence was collected from a man aged 50 to 59 with active COVID-19. The rearrangement links TRBV28 to TRBJ1-2, with a tentative D call TRBD1 (5 bases). The DNA for the CDR3 is TGTGCCAGCAGTTTATGGGACATACGATATGGCTACACCTTC. It is translated as CASSLWDIRYGYTF.